This T cell receptor beta chain was retrieved from a study of CD8 T cells in Susac syndrome. V shed 7 bases and J 8 bases; nucleotides not matched to a gene: 11. The germline gives CDR1 MNHEY, CDR2 SMNVEV (reference sequence). This CDR3 comprises 16 residues. Random hexamers were used to reverse transcribe roughly 0.45 to 1 ug of RNA. TCR beta CDR3 was amplified by immunoSEQ multiplex PCR. This amplification extended across 54 Vbeta and 13 Jbeta segments. TCRdb ran MiXCR on the immunoSEQ multiplex PCR reads and lists one entry per CDR3 protein. The sample records 150,000 to 160,000 distinct CDR3 sequences, 90% to 95% being singletons.

This clonotype originated in a human donor with Susac syndrome. The sequencing sample was made of CD4+ T cells from PBMCs. The V call is TRBV27, the J call TRBJ1-6; 10 positions match TRBD1. CDR3 nucleotides: TGTGCCAGCAAGGCGGCTGGAGGGACAGGGGATTCACCCCTCCACTTT. Amino acids: CASKAAGGTGDSPLHF.